This TCR beta chain was captured in a study of cytomegalovirus exposure and HLA in healthy donors. The CDR3 has 16 amino acids. V was pared by 2 bases and J by 7 bases, with 9 bases of the junction left unmatched. CDR1 MNHEY and CDR2 SVGAGI come from the germline V gene. PCR used 60 Vbeta primers and 13 Jbeta primers. Using immunoSEQ multiplex PCR, the repertoire was profiled, and TCRdb retains in-frame clones only, with some absent. The table lists 150,000 to 180,000 clones, about 75% of them singletons. This receptor was obtained from a young man in good health and CMV-seronegative. The sequenced sample was PBMCs. This chain uses TRBV6-5 with TRBJ2-1; 9 nucleotides agree with TRBD2. The CDR3: CASSYKGGRGLNEQFF. DNA of the CDR3: TGTGCCAGCAGTTACAAGGGCGGGAGGGGATTGAATGAGCAGTTCTTC.